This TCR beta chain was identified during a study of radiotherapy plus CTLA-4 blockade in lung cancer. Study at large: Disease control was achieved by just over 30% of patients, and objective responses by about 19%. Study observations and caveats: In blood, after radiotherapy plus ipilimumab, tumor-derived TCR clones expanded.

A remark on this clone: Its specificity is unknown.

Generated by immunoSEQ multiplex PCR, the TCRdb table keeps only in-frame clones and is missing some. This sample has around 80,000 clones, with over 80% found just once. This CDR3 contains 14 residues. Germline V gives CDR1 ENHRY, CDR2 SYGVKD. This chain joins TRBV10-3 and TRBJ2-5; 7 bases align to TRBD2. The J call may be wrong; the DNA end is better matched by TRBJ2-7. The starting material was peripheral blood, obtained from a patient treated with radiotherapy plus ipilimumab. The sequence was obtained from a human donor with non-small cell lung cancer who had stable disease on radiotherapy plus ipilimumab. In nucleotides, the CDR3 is TGTGCCATCAGCGCTAGCGGCTCAATTTACGAGCAGTACTTC. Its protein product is CAISASGSIYEQYF.